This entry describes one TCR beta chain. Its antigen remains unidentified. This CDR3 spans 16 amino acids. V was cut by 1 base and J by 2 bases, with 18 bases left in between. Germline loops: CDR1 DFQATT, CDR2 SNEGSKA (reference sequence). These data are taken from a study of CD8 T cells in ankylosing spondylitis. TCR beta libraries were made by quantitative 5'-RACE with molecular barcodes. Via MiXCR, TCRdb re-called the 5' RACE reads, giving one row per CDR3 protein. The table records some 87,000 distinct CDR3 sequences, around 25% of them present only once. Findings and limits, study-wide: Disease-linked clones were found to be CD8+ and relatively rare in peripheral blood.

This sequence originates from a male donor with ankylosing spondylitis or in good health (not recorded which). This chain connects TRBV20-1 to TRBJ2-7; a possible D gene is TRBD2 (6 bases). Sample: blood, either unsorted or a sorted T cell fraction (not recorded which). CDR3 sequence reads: CSARVTSGTGTYEQYF. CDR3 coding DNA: TGCAGTGCTAGAGTCACCTCCGGGACTGGAACCTACGAGCAGTACTTC.